This T cell receptor beta chain was found in a study of human T cells and chemical hapten exposure. Background on the study: The study patch tested 0.01% DPC on the upper back and read results at 6 days. Largely, small differences in pooled library volume made per-sample TCR yields vary.

The CDR3 runs to 15 residues. CDR1 GTSNPN and CDR2 SVGIG come from the germline V gene (reference sequence). The V end lost 0 bases, the J end lost 5 bases, and 13 bases lay between the germline ends. Using its own MiXCR run on the RACE reads, TCRdb lists one record per CDR3 protein. The sample consists of about 380,000 distinct CDR3 sequences, around 5.5% of them appearing once. This clonotype was picked up a small number of times. Time point defined: pre-sensitization, week 0. Documented treatment: therapeutic diphenylcyclopropenone sensitization with weekly scalp DPC. The genes are TRBV30 and TRBJ2-2; D is unclear. The source of this sequence is a woman between 50 and 59 years old with alopecia areata. Some clones in this sample may be carry-over from other donors' samples. This specimen consisted of whole blood, obtained in connection with sensitization to the hapten diphenylcyclopropenone (DPC). As DNA, the CDR3 is TGTGCCTGGAGTGTAGGAATAGCATTGACCGGGGAGCTGTTTTTT. Translated: CAWSVGIALTGELFF. The full variable domain, its missing parts supplied by reference TRBV30 and TRBJ2-2, is SQTIHQWPATLVQPVGSPLSLECTVEGTSNPNLYWYRQAAGRGLQLLFYSVGIGQISSEVPQNLSASRPQDRQFILSSKKLLLSDSGFYLCAWSVGIALTGELFFGEGSRLTVL.